These 26 T cell receptor beta chains came from one sample sequenced in a study of STAT5B mutations in CD4+ large granular lymphocyte leukemia (dated 2022 in TCRdb). Libraries were made using the immunoSEQ multiplex PCR assay. The immuneACCESS repertoire file appears here via TCRdb, limited to in-frame rearrangements. These files lack a portion of the clones; in checked studies, under half of the deficit traces to unresolved V genes, and the cause of the others is not known. The sample table records 35,000 or so clones; approximately 69% of these occur just once. The top ten clones comprise 2.7% of the sample. The sequenced sample was CD4+ T cells from blood buffy coats. These receptors all stem from a human donor in good health.

The J gene is TRBJ1-1, the V gene TRBV18; D call uncertain. There are 12 residues in the CDR3. The germline CDR1 and CDR2 sequences are KGHSH and LQKENI. V lost 1 base to trimming and J lost 7 bases, with 7 bases between them. CDR3 residues: CASSPQGYEAFF. CDR3 coding DNA: TGTGCCAGCTCACCACAGGGTTATGAAGCTTTCTTT. The whole variable domain, remainder taken from reference TRBV18 and TRBJ1-1, is NAGVMQNPRHLVRRRGQEARLRCSPMKGHSHVYWYRQLPEEGLKFMVYLQKENIIDESGMPKERFSAEFPKEGPSILRIQQVVRGDSAAYFCASSPQGYEAFFGQGTRLTVV.

The chain links TRBV7-2 to TRBJ2-2, with D possibly TRBD2 on 5 matching bases. This CDR3 has 13 residues. Germline V lookup: CDR1 SGHTA, CDR2 FQGNSA. Trimming shortened V by 10 bases and J by 6 bases, and 15 bases separated the two germline ends. CDR3 DNA sequence: TGTGCCACCACGGGGTGGCCCGCCGGGGAGCTGTTTTTT. Encoded protein: CATTGWPAGELFF.

The chain carries TRBV6-6 and TRBJ1-1; D perhaps matches TRBD1 (6 bases). From germline, CDR1 is MNHNY and CDR2 SVGAGI (reference sequence). Trimming took 7 bases from V and 0 from J, leaving 15 bases between them. This CDR3 has 15 amino acids. CDR3 bases: TGTGCCAGCACCCCAAGGGGGGGATTGAACACTGAAGCTTTCTTT. Amino acid sequence: CASTPRGGLNTEAFF.

V gene TRBV11-1 combines with J gene TRBJ2-2, with a tentative D call TRBD2 (5 bases). Germline CDR1 reads SGHAT; CDR2 reads FQDESV (reference sequence). The V gene lost 3 bases and the J gene lost 5 bases, with 10 bases spanning the gap. This CDR3 region has 14 residues. The CDR3 here is CASSLSEGTGELFF. CDR3 nucleotide sequence: TGTGCCAGCAGCTTGTCTGAGGGAACCGGGGAGCTGTTTTTT.

This clone showed up just a few times. This chain connects TRBV6-6 to TRBJ2-3; D may be TRBD1 or TRBD2 (6 bases each). This CDR3 region has 13 residues. Between the trimmed V and J ends, which lost 2 bases and 7 bases, there was a span of 10 bases. The germline V gene has CDR1 MNHNY and CDR2 SVGAGI (reference sequence). CDR3 loop: CASSYNRGHTQYF. The DNA of the CDR3 is TGTGCCAGCAGTTACAATCGGGGGCATACGCAGTATTTT.

The chain employs TRBV7-2 and TRBJ2-1; maybe TRBD1 (5 bases). V was shortened by 5 bases and J by 6 bases, with 8 bases between the two germline ends. This CDR3 is 12 amino acids long. Germline loops: CDR1 SGHTA, CDR2 FQGNSA. In DNA form, the CDR3 reads TGTGCCAGCAGCGGGGCGGTCAATGAGCAGTTCTTC. It codes for CASSGAVNEQFF.

The genes are TRBV18 and TRBJ1-1; D gene unclear. This CDR3 comprises 14 residues. Trimming stripped 0 bases from V and 11 bases from J, with 16 bases between. Germline CDR1 KGHSH, CDR2 LQKENI. The CDR3 DNA sequence: TGTGCCAGCTCACCACCCCCACGAAAGGGAGAGGCTTTCTTT. This encodes CASSPPPRKGEAFF.

This chain links TRBV10-3 with TRBJ2-2; TRBD1 aligns across 8 bases. CDR3 length: 14 residues. Looked up from germline, CDR1 is ENHRY and CDR2 is SYGVKD. The ends lost 11 bases at V and 5 bases at J; junction bases unmatched: 10. CDR3 coding DNA: TGTGCCGCCAGGGGGACAGGCCGAACCGGGGAGCTGTTTTTT. This encodes CAARGTGRTGELFF.

Within the sample, this clone is medium-sized. The V and J genes are TRBV5-6 and TRBJ2-3; 8 nucleotides align to TRBD2. The CDR3 covers 15 residues. J lost 2 bases, V lost 7 bases, and 9 bases had no gene match. Germline assignment: CDR1 SGHDT and CDR2 YYEEEE. CDR3 sequence (DNA): TGTGCCAGCCAAACGGGTAGCGGGGTCACAGATACGCAGTATTTT. Translating it yields CASQTGSGVTDTQYF.

The chain couples TRBV27 to TRBJ1-6, with 7 nucleotides matching TRBD1. Per germline, CDR1 MNHEY and CDR2 SMNVEV (reference sequence). This CDR3 spans 14 amino acids. The V gene end was trimmed by 6 bases and the J gene end by 5 bases; junction bases not matched to a gene: 4. The CDR3 region has the DNA TGTGCCAGCAGGCCGGACAGGAATAATTCACCCCTCCACTTT. Translating it yields CASRPDRNNSPLHF.

This chain uses TRBV7-9 with TRBJ2-7; D is unclear. Germline V gives CDR1 SEHNR, CDR2 FQNEAQ (reference sequence). The CDR3 contains 14 residues. V lost 5 bases and J 0 bases, leaving 11 bases between the germline ends. CDR3 in DNA: TGTGCCAGCAGCATCTCAGGTTCCTCCTACGAGCAGTACTTC. It is translated as CASSISGSSYEQYF.

The chain links TRBV19 to TRBJ2-3, with TRBD2 matching over 7 bases. This CDR3 spans 15 amino acids. Germline V lookup: CDR1 LNHDA, CDR2 SQIVND (reference sequence). The J segment lost 3 bases and the V segment lost 7 bases, leaving 10 bases of the junction unmatched. The CDR3 region is CASNQWGGSTDTQYF. The CDR3 DNA reads as TGTGCCAGTAATCAATGGGGGGGGTCAACAGATACGCAGTATTTT.

This sequence joins TRBV9 and TRBJ1-2, with a tentative D call TRBD1 (5 bases). Trimming left V 3 bases short and J 2 bases short, with 14 bases between. Germline lookup yields CDR1 SGDLS and CDR2 YYNGEE. The CDR3 has 15 residues. Written as DNA, the CDR3 is TGTGCCAGCAGCGCGACAGAGGGCGCCAACTATGGCTACACCTTC. It specifies CASSATEGANYGYTF.

This clone has more than one count but fewer than ten. The chain employs TRBV7-2 and TRBJ1-1; D is perhaps TRBD1 (5 bases). CDR3 length: 15 amino acids. From germline, CDR1 is SGHTA and CDR2 FQGNSA. V lost 7 bases and J lost 3, with 18 bases in between. In DNA form, the CDR3 reads TGTGCCAGCAACCCAAACCAAGGGGCGGACACTGAAGCTTTCTTT. Translated, it gives CASNPNQGADTEAFF.

The rearrangement joins TRBV19 to TRBJ2-3, with D perhaps TRBD2 (6 bases). V was shortened by 5 bases and J by 0 bases, with 9 bases between the two germline ends. Germline CDR1 LNHDA, CDR2 SQIVND (reference sequence). The CDR3 runs 14 residues. CDR3 sequence reads: CASSLGTSTDTQYF. Written as DNA, the CDR3 is TGTGCCAGTAGTCTGGGGACTAGCACAGATACGCAGTATTTT.

This chain links TRBV2 with TRBJ1-2, with 11 bases fitting TRBD1. CDR1 and CDR2 (germline): SNHLY, FYNNEI. V was clipped by 6 bases and J by 8 bases; unmatched bases: 8. This CDR3 has 14 amino acids. CDR3 DNA sequence: TGTGCCAGCAGGGCGGGACAGGGGGTTGGGGGCTACACCTTC. This codes for CASRAGQGVGGYTF.

The rearrangement uses TRBV4-1 and TRBJ1-1; D is unclear. V was clipped by 2 bases and J by 5 bases, with 12 bases between them. The CDR3 spans 14 residues. Germline values: CDR1 MGHRA, CDR2 YSYEKL. CDR3 DNA: TGCGCCAGCAGCCAACCAGCAGGTAGGACTGAAGCTTTCTTT. Translating it yields CASSQPAGRTEAFF.

The rearrangement links TRBV7-2 to TRBJ2-3; 12 bases are shared with TRBD2. The CDR3 runs to 16 residues. V trimming: 4 bases; J trimming: 4 bases; junction bases outside the gene matches: 6. Germline-derived CDR1 and CDR2 are SGHTA and FQGNSA. CDR3 DNA sequence: TGTGCCAGCAGCTCCCGGGGACTAGCGGGCGCAGATACGCAGTATTTT. Its translation is CASSSRGLAGADTQYF.

This rearrangement joins TRBV7-2 to TRBJ1-6, with D unresolved. Trimming cost V 5 bases and J 6 bases, with 14 bases left between them. In germline, CDR1 is SGHTA, CDR2 FQGNSA. This CDR3 is built from 15 residues. The CDR3 DNA reads as TGTGCCAGCAGCGATTTCGAAAGACCTAATTCACCCCTCCACTTT. Its protein is CASSDFERPNSPLHF.

CDR3: CAFRTHNYGYTF. The DNA of the CDR3 is TGTGCCTTTCGGACACACAACTATGGCTACACCTTC. The rearrangement links TRBV30 to TRBJ1-2; D is perhaps TRBD1 (5 bases). CDR3 length: 12 residues. V was clipped by 7 bases and J by 2 bases, with 11 bases between them. The germline gives CDR1 GTSNPN, CDR2 SVGIG (reference sequence). The full variable domain, with the rest looked up from reference TRBV30 and TRBJ1-2, is SQTIHQWPATLVQPVGSPLSLECTVEGTSNPNLYWYRQAAGRGLQLLFYSVGIGQISSEVPQNLSASRPQDRQFILSSKKLLLSDSGFYLCAFRTHNYGYTFGSGTRLTVV.

V is TRBV7-2 and J is TRBJ1-1, with TRBD1 matching 7 bases. Germline trimming cut 5 bases from V and 0 bases from J; bases unmatched to any gene: 3. Germline CDR1 is SGHTA and CDR2 is FQGNSA. The CDR3 contains 14 residues. CDR3 nucleotides: TGTGCCAGCAGCCAGACAGGGTTGAACACTGAAGCTTTCTTT. Translation gives CASSQTGLNTEAFF.

V usage is TRBV11-2 and J usage is TRBJ2-7, with no clear D. Deletions cut 3 bases from V and 7 bases from J, with 10 bases between. This CDR3 has 12 amino acids. Germline values: CDR1 SGHAT, CDR2 FQNNGV. CDR3 protein: CASSFHKGEQYF. CDR3 sequence (DNA): TGTGCCAGCAGCTTCCACAAGGGTGAGCAGTACTTC.

The genes are TRBV6-5 and TRBJ2-7, with TRBD1 identical over 7 bases. The trim removed 5 bases at V and 4 bases at J, leaving 8 bases unmatched. Germline values: CDR1 MNHEY, CDR2 SVGAGI. The CDR3 covers 14 residues. This chain's CDR3 is CASSIGQDSYEQYF. The CDR3 nucleotides are TGTGCCAGCAGTATAGGACAGGACAGTTACGAGCAGTACTTC.

This clone has a handful of counts. This rearrangement joins TRBV19 to TRBJ1-4; a weak D match, TRBD1 (5 bases). This CDR3 has 14 residues. Trimming removed 7 bases at V and 2 bases at J, with 11 bases between. Germline CDR1 LNHDA, CDR2 SQIVND (reference sequence). CDR3 sequence reads: CASKLGGTNEKLFF. The CDR3 DNA is TGTGCCAGTAAACTGGGGGGGACTAATGAAAAACTGTTTTTT.

The CDR3 nucleotides read TGTGCCAGCAGTCAGGGATTGGTGCTCGAGCAGTACTTC. As protein: CASSQGLVLEQYF. The V gene is TRBV6-6, the J gene TRBJ2-7; maybe TRBD1 (5 bases). The V gene lost 5 bases and the J gene lost 6 bases, with 14 bases spanning the gap. The germline gives CDR1 MNHNY, CDR2 SVGAGI (reference sequence). There are 13 residues in the CDR3.

This chain connects TRBV10-3 to TRBJ2-1; 11 nucleotides align to TRBD2. V was pared by 2 bases and J by 6 bases, with 9 bases of the junction left unmatched. This CDR3 region has 17 residues. Germline V gene lookup returns CDR1 ENHRY and CDR2 SYGVKD. As DNA, the CDR3 is TGTGCCATCAGTGAGACTCTAGCGGGGGGTTCTCGCAATGAGCAGTTCTTC. This gives the protein CAISETLAGGSRNEQFF.